Below are 10 T cell receptor beta chains sequenced from a single sample in a study of cytomegalovirus exposure and HLA in healthy donors. The PCR made use of 60 Vbeta and 13 Jbeta primers. Produced via immunoSEQ multiplex PCR; TCRdb's table is partial and in-frame only. The sample lists 150,000 to 200,000 clones, approximately 80% occurring once. The sample comprised PBMCs. These receptors originate from a woman aged 40 to 55 in good health and CMV-seropositive.

This clone was counted only a few times. The V and J genes are TRBV18 and TRBJ1-2; 7 bases are a match to TRBD1. Germline-derived CDR1 and CDR2 are KGHSH and LQKENI. V shed 3 bases, J shed 6 bases, and the junction held 4 bases outside the gene matches. The CDR3 is 13 amino acids. As DNA, the CDR3 is TGTGCCAGCTCACCGACAGGGTTGGATGGCTACACCTTC. This gives the protein CASSPTGLDGYTF.

The V gene is TRBV19, the J gene TRBJ1-5; 9 nucleotides align to TRBD1. This CDR3 contains 15 residues. Germline V gene sequence: CDR1 LNHDA, CDR2 SQIVND (reference sequence). V gave up 4 bases and J gave up 6 bases; unmatched junction bases: 7. In nucleotides, the CDR3 is TGTGCCAGTAGTACGGGACAGGGAGTTACTCAGCCCCAGCATTTT. As protein: CASSTGQGVTQPQHF. Complete variable domain (other parts from reference TRBV19 and TRBJ1-5): DGGITQSPKYLFRKEGQNVTLSCEQNLNHDAMYWYRQDPGQGLRLIYYSQIVNDFQKGDIAEGYSVSREKKESFPLTVTSAQKNPTAFYLCASSTGQGVTQPQHFGDGTRLSIL.

V is TRBV2 and J is TRBJ1-5; D not resolved. V was clipped by 4 bases and J by 2 bases, with 9 bases between them. Per germline, CDR1 SNHLY and CDR2 FYNNEI. CDR3 length equals 14 residues. The CDR3 is CASSASSGNQPQHF. CDR3 sequence (DNA): TGTGCCAGCAGTGCGTCGTCAGGCAATCAGCCCCAGCATTTT.

The chain has TRBV7-2 and TRBJ1-6; 11 nucleotides line up with TRBD1. Germline V gene sequence: CDR1 SGHTA, CDR2 FQGNSA. Germline trimming cut 5 bases from V and 9 bases from J; bases unmatched to any gene: 9. This CDR3 is 16 amino acids long. The CDR3 nucleotides are TGTGCCAGCAGCGGGGGACAGGGGGGTTATGCTTCACCCCTCCACTTT. Translation: CASSGGQGGYASPLHF.

This clone was seen once. The genes are TRBV6-1 and TRBJ2-3, with TRBD1 as a possible D gene (5 bases). CDR1 MNHNS and CDR2 SASEGT come from the germline V gene. Trimming shortened V by 6 bases and J by 3 bases, and 13 bases separated the two germline ends. This CDR3 spans 14 amino acids. The CDR3 loop is CASRPQDGTDTQYF. The DNA for the CDR3 is TGTGCCAGCAGGCCACAGGACGGAACAGATACGCAGTATTTT.

The chain uses TRBV2 and TRBJ1-2; 8 bases align to TRBD1. CDR3 length equals 14 residues. Trimming cost V 6 bases and J 7 bases; bases outside gene matches: 10. Germline assignment: CDR1 SNHLY and CDR2 FYNNEI. The CDR3, as DNA: TGTGCCAGCAGGGAACCGATGACAGGGGTTGGCTACACCTTC. Translated, it gives CASREPMTGVGYTF.

V and J are TRBV21-1 and TRBJ2-7; TRBD2 is the table's D call and was not checked against the DNA. TRBV21-1 is labeled a pseudogene. This CDR3 region has 19 residues. CDR3 region: CASTRRETQTSGGLYEQYF. CDR3 nucleotides: TGTGCCAGCACCAGGAGGGAGACACAAACTAGCGGGGGGCTTTACGAGCAGTACTTC.

The chain joins TRBV4-2 to TRBJ2-3; TRBD2 matches at 14 bases. CDR1 and CDR2 (germline): LGHNA, YNFKEQ. The V segment lost 3 bases and the J segment 6 bases; nucleotides outside the gene matches: 5. The CDR3 length is 16 residues. Here the CDR3 reads CASSHGTSGSSDTQYF. CDR3 nucleotides: TGTGCCAGCAGCCACGGGACTAGCGGGAGTTCGGATACGCAGTATTTT.

The gene calls are TRBV7-2 and TRBJ1-1, with 10 bases that match TRBD1. Trimming at V came to 4 bases and at J to 2 bases, leaving 4 bases not matched to a gene. In germline, CDR1 is SGHTA, CDR2 FQGNSA. This CDR3 comprises 15 residues. DNA for the CDR3: TGTGCCAGCAGCTGGACGACAGGGGGCAACACTGAAGCTTTCTTT. It is translated as CASSWTTGGNTEAFF.

The CDR3 DNA reads TGCGCCAGCAGCCAAGGGACAGGGCTGTCCTACGAGCAGTACTTC. Its translation is CASSQGTGLSYEQYF. This chain links TRBV4-3 with TRBJ2-7; 8 bases fit TRBD1. Per germline, CDR1 LGHNA and CDR2 YSLEER. V gave up 1 base and J gave up 1 base; unmatched junction bases: 3. The length of the CDR3 is 15 residues.